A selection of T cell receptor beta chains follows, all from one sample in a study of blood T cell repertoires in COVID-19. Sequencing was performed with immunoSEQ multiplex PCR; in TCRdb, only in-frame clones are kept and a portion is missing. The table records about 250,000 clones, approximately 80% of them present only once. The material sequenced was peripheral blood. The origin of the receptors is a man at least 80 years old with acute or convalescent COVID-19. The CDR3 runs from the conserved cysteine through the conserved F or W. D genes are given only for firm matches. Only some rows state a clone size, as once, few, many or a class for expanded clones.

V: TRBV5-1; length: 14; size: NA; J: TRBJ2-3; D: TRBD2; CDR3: CASSFAGGLDTQYF; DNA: TGCGCCAGCAGCTTTGCGGGGGGATTAGATACGCAGTATTTT
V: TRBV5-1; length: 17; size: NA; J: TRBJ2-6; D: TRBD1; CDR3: CASRSGTGASGANVLTF; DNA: TGCGCCAGCAGATCCGGGACAGGGGCCTCTGGGGCCAACGTCCTGACTTTC
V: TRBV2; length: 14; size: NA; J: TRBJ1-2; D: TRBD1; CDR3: CASRDRGFGDGYTF; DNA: TGTGCCAGCAGAGACAGGGGGTTCGGCGATGGCTACACCTTC
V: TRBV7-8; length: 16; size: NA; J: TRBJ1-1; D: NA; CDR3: CASSLGSPRGNTEAFF; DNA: TGTGCCAGCAGCTTAGGTAGTCCCCGAGGGAACACTGAAGCTTTCTTT
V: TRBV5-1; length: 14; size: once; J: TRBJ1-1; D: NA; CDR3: CASEPGTRITEAFF; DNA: TGCGCCAGCGAACCCGGGACAAGGATCACTGAAGCTTTCTTT
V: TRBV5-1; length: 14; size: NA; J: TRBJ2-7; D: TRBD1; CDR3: CASSPGTGGGEQYF; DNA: TGCGCCAGCAGCCCCGGGACAGGGGGCGGCGAGCAGTACTTC
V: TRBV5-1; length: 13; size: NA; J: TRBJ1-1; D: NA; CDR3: CASSTYPNTEAFF; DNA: TGCGCCAGCAGTACCTATCCAAACACTGAAGCTTTCTTT
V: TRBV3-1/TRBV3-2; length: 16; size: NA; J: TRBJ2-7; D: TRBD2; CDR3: CASSQSGLHSSYEQYF; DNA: TGTGCCAGCAGCCAGTCGGGACTACACAGCTCCTACGAGCAGTACTTC
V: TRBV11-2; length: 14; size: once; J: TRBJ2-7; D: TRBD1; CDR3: CASRPGQGTYEQYF; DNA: TGTGCCAGCAGGCCGGGACAGGGCACCTACGAGCAGTACTTC
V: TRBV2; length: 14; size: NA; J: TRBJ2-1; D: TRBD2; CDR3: CASSRGREGNEQFF; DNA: TGTGCCAGCAGTAGGGGGCGGGAGGGCAATGAGCAGTTCTTC
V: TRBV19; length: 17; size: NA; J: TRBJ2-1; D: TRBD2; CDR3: CASSIHHGTSGSHEQFF; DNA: TGTGCCAGTAGTATACATCACGGGACTAGCGGGAGCCATGAGCAGTTCTTC
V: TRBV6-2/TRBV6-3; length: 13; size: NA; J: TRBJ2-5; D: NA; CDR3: CASSVPPRETQYF; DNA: TGTGCCAGCAGTGTCCCGCCCAGGGAGACCCAGTACTTC
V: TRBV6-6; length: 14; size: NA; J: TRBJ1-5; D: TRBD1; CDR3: CASTQTGPNQPQHF; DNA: TGTGCCAGCACCCAGACAGGGCCAAATCAGCCCCAGCATTTT
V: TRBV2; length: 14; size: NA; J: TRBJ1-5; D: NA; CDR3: CASKPNGGGQPQHF; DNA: TGTGCCAGCAAACCGAATGGAGGAGGTCAGCCCCAGCATTTT
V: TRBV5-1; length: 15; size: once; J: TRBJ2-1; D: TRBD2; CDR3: CASSVGLAAYNEQFF; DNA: TGCGCCAGCAGCGTGGGACTAGCGGCCTACAATGAGCAGTTCTTC
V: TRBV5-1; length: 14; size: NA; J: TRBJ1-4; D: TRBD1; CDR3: CASSIGTGREKLFF; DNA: TGCGCCAGCAGCATAGGGACAGGGAGGGAAAAACTGTTTTTT
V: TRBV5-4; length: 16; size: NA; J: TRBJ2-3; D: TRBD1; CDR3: CASSPTGTALTDTQYF; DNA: TGTGCCAGCAGCCCGACAGGGACAGCCCTCACAGATACGCAGTATTTT
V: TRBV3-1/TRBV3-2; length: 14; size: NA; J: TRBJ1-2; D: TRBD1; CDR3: CASTQMTGYYGYTF; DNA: TGTGCCAGCACCCAGATGACAGGGTACTATGGCTACACCTTC
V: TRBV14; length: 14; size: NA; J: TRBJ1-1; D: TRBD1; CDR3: CASRRTGLYAEAFF; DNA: TGTGCCAGCAGGCGGACAGGGCTTTACGCTGAAGCTTTCTTT
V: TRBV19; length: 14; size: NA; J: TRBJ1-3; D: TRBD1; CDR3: CASSMTGGANTIYF; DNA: TGTGCCAGTAGTATGACAGGGGGCGCGAACACCATATATTTT
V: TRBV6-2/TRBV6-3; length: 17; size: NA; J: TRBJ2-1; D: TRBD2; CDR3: CASSYSSSGGPYNEQFF; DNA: TGTGCCAGCAGTTACTCGTCTAGCGGGGGACCCTACAATGAGCAGTTCTTC
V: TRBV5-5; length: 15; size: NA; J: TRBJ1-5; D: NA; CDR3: CASSFGGAHNQPQHF; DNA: TGTGCCAGCTCTTTTGGGGGGGCCCACAATCAGCCCCAGCATTTT
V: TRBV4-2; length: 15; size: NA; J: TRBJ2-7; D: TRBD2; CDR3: CASSHTGTSAYEQYF; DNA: TGTGCCAGCAGCCACACCGGGACTAGCGCGTACGAGCAGTACTTC
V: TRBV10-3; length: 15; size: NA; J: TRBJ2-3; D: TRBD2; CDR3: CAISELAGPAATQYF; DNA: TGTGCCATCAGTGAACTAGCGGGACCTGCCGCTACGCAGTATTTT
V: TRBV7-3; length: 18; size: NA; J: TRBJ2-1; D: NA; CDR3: CASSLGPPGLASYNEQFF; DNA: TGTGCCAGCAGCTTAGGCCCTCCGGGGCTAGCGAGTTACAATGAGCAGTTCTTC
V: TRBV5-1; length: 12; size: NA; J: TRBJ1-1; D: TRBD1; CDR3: CASSDGQGTAFF; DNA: TGCGCCAGCAGCGACGGACAGGGAACCGCTTTCTTT
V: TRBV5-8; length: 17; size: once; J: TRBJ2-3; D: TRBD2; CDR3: CAIRGSPSGGAIDTQYF; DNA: TGTGCCATTCGCGGCTCTCCGAGCGGGGGGGCCATAGATACGCAGTATTTT
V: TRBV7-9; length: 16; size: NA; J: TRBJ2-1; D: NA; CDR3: CASSPRSGGQGNEQFF; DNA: TGTGCCAGCAGCCCTCGATCGGGGGGCCAGGGAAATGAGCAGTTCTTC
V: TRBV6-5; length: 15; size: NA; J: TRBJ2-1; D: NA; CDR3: CASTQTGTPYNEQFF; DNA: TGTGCCAGCACCCAAACCGGGACTCCTTACAATGAGCAGTTCTTC
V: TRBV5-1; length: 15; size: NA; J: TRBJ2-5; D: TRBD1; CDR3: CASRSGTGEQETQYF; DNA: TGCGCCAGCAGATCCGGGACAGGGGAGCAAGAGACCCAGTACTTC
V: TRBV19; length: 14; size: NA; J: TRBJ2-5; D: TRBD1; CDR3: CASRDRGRRETQYF; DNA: TGTGCCAGCCGGGACAGGGGGCGGCGGGAGACCCAGTACTTC
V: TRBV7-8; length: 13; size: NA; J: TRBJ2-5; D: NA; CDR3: CASSPGQGETQYF; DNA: TGTGCCAGCAGCCCGGGACAAGGAGAGACCCAGTACTTC
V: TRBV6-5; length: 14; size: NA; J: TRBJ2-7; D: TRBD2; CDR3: CASTRSGRIHEQYF; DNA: TGTGCCAGCACCCGATCCGGGAGGATCCACGAGCAGTACTTC
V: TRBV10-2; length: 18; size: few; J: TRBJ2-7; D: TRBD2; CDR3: CASSEAGLAGGRLYEQYF; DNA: TGCGCCAGCAGTGAGGCGGGACTAGCGGGGGGACGCCTCTACGAGCAGTACTTC